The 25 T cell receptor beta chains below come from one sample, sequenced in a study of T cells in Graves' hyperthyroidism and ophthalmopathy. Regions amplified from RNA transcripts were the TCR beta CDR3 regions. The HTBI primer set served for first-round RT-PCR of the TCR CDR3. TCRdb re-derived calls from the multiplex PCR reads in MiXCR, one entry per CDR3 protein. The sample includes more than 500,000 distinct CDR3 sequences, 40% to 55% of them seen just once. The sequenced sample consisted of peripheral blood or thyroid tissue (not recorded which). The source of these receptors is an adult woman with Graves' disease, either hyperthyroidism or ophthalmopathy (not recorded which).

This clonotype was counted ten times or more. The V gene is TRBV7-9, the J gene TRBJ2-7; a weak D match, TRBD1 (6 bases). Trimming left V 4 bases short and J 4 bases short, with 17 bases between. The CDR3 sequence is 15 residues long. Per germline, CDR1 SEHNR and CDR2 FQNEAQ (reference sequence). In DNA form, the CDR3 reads TGTGCCAGCAGCTACGACAGGTTCTTTACTTACGAGCAGTACTTC. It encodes CASSYDRFFTYEQYF.

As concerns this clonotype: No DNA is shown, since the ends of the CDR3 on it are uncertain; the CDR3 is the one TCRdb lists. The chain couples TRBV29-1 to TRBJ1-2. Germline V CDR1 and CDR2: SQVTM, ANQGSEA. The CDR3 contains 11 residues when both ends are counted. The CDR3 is CSVGGGSGNTF.

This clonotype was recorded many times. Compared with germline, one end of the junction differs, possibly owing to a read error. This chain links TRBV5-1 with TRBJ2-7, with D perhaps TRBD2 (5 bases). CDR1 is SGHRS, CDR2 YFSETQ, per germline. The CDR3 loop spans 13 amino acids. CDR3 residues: CASSLGLSGSPHF. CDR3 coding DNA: TGCGCCAGCAGCTTGGGTCTCTCGGGGTCGCCGCACTTC.

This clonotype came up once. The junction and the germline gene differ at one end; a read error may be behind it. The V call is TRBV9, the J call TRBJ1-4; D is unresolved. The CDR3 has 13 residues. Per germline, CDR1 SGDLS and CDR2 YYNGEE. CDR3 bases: TGTGTCAGCAACGATGGAGCCGGTGAAAAACTGTTTTTT. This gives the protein CVSNDGAGEKLFF. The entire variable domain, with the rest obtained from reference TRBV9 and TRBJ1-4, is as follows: DSGVTQTPKHLITATGQRVTLRCSPRSGDLSVYWYQQSLDQGLQFLIQYYNGEERAKGNILERFSAQQFPDLHSELNLSSLELGDSALYFCVSNDGAGEKLFFGSGTQLSVL.

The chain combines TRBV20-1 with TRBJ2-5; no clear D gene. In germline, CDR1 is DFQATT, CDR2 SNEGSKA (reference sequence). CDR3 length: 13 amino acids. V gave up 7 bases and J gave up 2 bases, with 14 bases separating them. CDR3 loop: CSVKRREQETQYF. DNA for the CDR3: TGCAGTGTTAAGAGGCGTGAACAAGAGACCCAGTACTTC.

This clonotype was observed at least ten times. This chain's CDR3 is CSAPGPFPETQYF. The CDR3 coding sequence is TGCAGTGCACCGGGACCCTTTCCAGAGACCCAGTACTTC. This chain connects TRBV20-1 to TRBJ2-5, with D perhaps TRBD1 or TRBD2 (5 bases each). The CDR3 length is 13 residues. Trimming stripped 6 bases from V and 4 bases from J, with 15 bases between. Germline-derived CDR1 and CDR2 are DFQATT and SNEGSKA (reference sequence).

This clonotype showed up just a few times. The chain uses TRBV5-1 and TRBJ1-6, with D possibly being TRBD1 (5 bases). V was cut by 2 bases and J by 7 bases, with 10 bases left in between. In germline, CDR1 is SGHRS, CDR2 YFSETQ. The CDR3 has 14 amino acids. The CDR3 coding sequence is TGCGCCAGCAGCTTCGGCAGGGCCAATTCACCCCTCCACTTT. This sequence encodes CASSFGRANSPLHF. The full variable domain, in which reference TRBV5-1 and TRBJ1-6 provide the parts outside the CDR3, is KAGVTQTPRYLIKTRGQQVTLSCSPISGHRSVSWYQQTPGQGLQFLFEYFSETQRNKGNFPGRFSGRQFSNSRSEMNVSTLELGDSALYLCASSFGRANSPLHFGNGTRLTVT.

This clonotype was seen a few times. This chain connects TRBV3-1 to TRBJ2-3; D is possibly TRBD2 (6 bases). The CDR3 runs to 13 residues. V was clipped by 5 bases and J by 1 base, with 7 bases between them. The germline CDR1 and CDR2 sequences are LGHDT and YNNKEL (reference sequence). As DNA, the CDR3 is TGTGCCAGCAGCGGCGGGGGCACAGATACGCAGTATTTT. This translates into CASSGGGTDTQYF.

CDR3 region: CSARDLDENYGYTF. The CDR3 DNA sequence: TGCAGTGCTAGAGATCTTGACGAGAACTATGGCTACACCTTC. The V call is TRBV20-1, the J call TRBJ1-2; D call uncertain. Trimming shortened V by 0 bases and J by 2 bases, and 10 bases separated the two germline ends. CDR1 and CDR2 from the germline V gene are DFQATT and SNEGSKA (reference sequence). This CDR3 comprises 14 residues.

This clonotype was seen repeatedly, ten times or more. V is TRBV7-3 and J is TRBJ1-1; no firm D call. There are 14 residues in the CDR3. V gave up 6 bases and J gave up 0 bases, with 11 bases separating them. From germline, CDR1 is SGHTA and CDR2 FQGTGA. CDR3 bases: TGTGCCAGCAGTGGCGGAGTCATGAACACTGAAGCTTTCTTT. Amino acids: CASSGGVMNTEAFF. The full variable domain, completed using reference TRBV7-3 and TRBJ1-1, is GAGVSQTPSNKVTEKGKYVELRCDPISGHTALYWYRQSLGQGPEFLIYFQGTGAADDSGLPNDRFFAVRPEGSVSTLKIQRTERGDSAVYLCASSGGVMNTEAFFGQGTRLTVV.

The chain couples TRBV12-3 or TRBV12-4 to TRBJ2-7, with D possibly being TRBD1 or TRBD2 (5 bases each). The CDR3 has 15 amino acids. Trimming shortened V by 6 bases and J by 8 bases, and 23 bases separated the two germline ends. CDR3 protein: CASSHRGGPQPQQYF. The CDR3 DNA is TGTGCCAGCAGCCACCGGGGCGGGCCTCAGCCCCAGCAGTACTTC.

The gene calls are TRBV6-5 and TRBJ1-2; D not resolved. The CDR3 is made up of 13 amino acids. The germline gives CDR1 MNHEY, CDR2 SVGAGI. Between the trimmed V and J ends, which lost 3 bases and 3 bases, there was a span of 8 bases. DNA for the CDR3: TGTGCCAGCAGTTATAAGGGAGACTATGGCTACACCTTC. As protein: CASSYKGDYGYTF.

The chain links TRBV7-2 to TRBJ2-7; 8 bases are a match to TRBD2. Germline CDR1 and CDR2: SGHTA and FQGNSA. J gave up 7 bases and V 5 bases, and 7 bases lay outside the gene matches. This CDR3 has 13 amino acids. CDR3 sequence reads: CASSPTRGGEQYF. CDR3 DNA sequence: TGTGCCAGCAGCCCCACTCGCGGGGGGGAGCAGTACTTC. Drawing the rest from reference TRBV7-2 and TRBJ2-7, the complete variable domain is GAGVSQSPSNKVTEKGKDVELRCDPISGHTALYWYRQSLGQGLEFLIYFQGNSAPDKSGLPSDRFSAERTGGSVSTLTIQRTQQEDSAVYLCASSPTRGGEQYFGPGTRLTVT.

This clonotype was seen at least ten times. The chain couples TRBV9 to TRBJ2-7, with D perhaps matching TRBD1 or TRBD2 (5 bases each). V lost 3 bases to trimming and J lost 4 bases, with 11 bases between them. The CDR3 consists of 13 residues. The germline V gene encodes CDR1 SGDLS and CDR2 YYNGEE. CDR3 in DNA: TGTGCCAGCAGCGGCCGTGAGGGGTACGAGCAGTACTTC. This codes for CASSGREGYEQYF.

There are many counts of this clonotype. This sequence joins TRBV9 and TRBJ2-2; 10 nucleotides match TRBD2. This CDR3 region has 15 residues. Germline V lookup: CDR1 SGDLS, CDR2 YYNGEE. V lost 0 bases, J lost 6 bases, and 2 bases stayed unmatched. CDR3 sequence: CASSVVAGGAGELFF. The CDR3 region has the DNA TGTGCCAGCAGCGTAGTAGCGGGAGGCGCCGGGGAGCTGTTTTTT. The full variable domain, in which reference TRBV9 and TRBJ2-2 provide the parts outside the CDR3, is DSGVTQTPKHLITATGQRVTLRCSPRSGDLSVYWYQQSLDQGLQFLIQYYNGEERAKGNILERFSAQQFPDLHSELNLSSLELGDSALYFCASSVVAGGAGELFFGEGSRLTVL.

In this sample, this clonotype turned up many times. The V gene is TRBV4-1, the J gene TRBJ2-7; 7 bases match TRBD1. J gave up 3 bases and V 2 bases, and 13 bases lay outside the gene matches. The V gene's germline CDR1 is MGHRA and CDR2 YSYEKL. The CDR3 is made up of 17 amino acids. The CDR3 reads CASSQPRDSRRSYEQYF. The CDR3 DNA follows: TGCGCCAGCAGCCAACCCCGGGACAGTCGGAGAAGCTACGAGCAGTACTTC.

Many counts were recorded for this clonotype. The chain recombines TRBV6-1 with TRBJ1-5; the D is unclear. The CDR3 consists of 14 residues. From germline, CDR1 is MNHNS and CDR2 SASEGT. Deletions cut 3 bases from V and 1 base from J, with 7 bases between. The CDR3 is CASSDLLSNQPQHF. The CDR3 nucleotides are TGTGCCAGCAGTGACCTCCTGAGCAATCAGCCCCAGCATTTT.

The CDR3 DNA follows: TGTGCCAGCAGTAAAGGTCCGACAGGGTCCTACGAGCAGTACTTC. It specifies CASSKGPTGSYEQYF. The V gene is TRBV25-1, the J gene TRBJ2-7; 7 bases map to TRBD1. The CDR3 is 15 residues long. Unmatched junction bases numbered 8, after V lost 5 bases and J lost 1 base. Germline V gene lookup returns CDR1 MGHDK and CDR2 SYGVNS.

The CDR3 reads CASSPVSGEHYEQYF. The CDR3 DNA follows: TGTGCCAGCAGCCCCGTTAGCGGCGAGCACTACGAGCAGTACTTC. The chain has TRBV7-9 and TRBJ2-7; the D gene is possibly TRBD2 (6 bases). V was cut by 5 bases and J by 3 bases, with 17 bases left in between. Per germline, CDR1 SEHNR and CDR2 FQNEAQ (reference sequence). The CDR3 runs 15 residues.

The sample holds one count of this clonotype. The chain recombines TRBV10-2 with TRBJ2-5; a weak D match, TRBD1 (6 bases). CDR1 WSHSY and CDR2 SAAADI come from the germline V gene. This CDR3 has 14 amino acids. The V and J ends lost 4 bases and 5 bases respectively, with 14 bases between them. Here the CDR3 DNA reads TGCGCCAGCAGTGGCTACAGGGAACGGGAGACCCAGTACTTC. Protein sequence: CASSGYRERETQYF.

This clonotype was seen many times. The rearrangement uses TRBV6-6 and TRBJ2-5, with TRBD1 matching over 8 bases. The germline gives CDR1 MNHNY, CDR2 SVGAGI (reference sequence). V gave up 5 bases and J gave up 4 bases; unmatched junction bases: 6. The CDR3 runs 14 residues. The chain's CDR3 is CASSDGDRPETQYF. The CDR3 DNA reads TGTGCCAGCAGTGACGGGGACAGGCCAGAGACCCAGTACTTC.

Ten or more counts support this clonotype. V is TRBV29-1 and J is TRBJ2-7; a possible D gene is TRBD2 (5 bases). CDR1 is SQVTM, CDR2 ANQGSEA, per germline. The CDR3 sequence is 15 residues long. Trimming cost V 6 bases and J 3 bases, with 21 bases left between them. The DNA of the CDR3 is TGCAGCGTACTACCCCCGCGGAGGCTTCACTACGAGCAGTACTTC. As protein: CSVLPPRRLHYEQYF.

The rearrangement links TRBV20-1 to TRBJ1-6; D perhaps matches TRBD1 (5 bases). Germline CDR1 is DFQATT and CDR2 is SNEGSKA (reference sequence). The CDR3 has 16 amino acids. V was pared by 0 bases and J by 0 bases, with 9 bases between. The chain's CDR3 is CSARDAGISYNSPLHF. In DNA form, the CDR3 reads TGCAGTGCTAGAGATGCAGGGATCTCCTATAATTCACCCCTCCACTTT.

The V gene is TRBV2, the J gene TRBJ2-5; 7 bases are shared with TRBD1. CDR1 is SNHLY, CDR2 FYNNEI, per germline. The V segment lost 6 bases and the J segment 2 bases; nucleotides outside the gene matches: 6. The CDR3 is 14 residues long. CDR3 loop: CASRVDRSQETQYF. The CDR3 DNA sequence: TGTGCCAGCAGGGTGGACAGGAGTCAAGAGACCCAGTACTTC.

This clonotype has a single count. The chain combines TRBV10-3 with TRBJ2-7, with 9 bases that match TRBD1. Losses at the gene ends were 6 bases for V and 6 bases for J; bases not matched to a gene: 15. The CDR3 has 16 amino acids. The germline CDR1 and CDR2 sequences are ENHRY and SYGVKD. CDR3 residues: CAISRTPGQGGREQYF. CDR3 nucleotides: TGTGCCATCAGCAGAACCCCGGGACAGGGAGGACGCGAGCAGTACTTC.